This T cell receptor (beta chain) is drawn from a study of CD8 T cells in Susac syndrome. Reverse transcription of roughly 0.45 to 1 ug RNA used random hexamers. Amplification of TCR beta CDR3 used immunoSEQ multiplex PCR across 54 Vbeta and 13 Jbeta. TCRdb used MiXCR to reprocess the immunoSEQ multiplex PCR reads, holding one entry per CDR3 protein. The sample shows roughly 80,000 distinct CDR3 sequences, more than 85% of them seen only once. Material for sequencing was CD4+ T cells from PBMCs. The origin of this receptor is a human donor with Susac syndrome.

CDR3 residues: CSLRGQAETQYF. In DNA, the CDR3 is TGCAGCCTTCGTGGACAGGCAGAGACCCAGTACTTC. V is TRBV29-1 and J is TRBJ2-5; TRBD1 matches 7 bases. J lost 4 bases, V lost 8 bases, and 7 bases had no gene match. The germline gives CDR1 SQVTM, CDR2 ANQGSEA. The CDR3 totals 12 residues. The full variable domain, its missing parts supplied by reference TRBV29-1 and TRBJ2-5, is SAVISQKPSRDICQRGTSLTIQCQVDSQVTMMFWYRQQPGQSLTLIATANQGSEATYESGFVIDKFPISRPNLTFSTLTVSNMSPEDSSIYLCSLRGQAETQYFGPGTRLLVL.